This T cell receptor beta chain was recovered during a study of blood T cell repertoires in COVID-19. The wider study: The United States, Italy and Spain supplied acute and convalescent COVID-19 samples.

In the authors' workflow: Cell counts per sample came from amplifying reference gene primers. Data came from immunoSEQ multiplex PCR; TCRdb stores just in-frame clones and leaves some out. V and J calls and clone size are copied from that table; D and trimming were computed from the DNA. The table includes about 300,000 clones, more than 70% detected once. The V gene's germline CDR1 is MNHEY and CDR2 SMNVEV (reference sequence). V shed 9 bases and J shed 6 bases, with 9 bases lying between them. There are 10 residues in the CDR3. The source material was peripheral blood. V is TRBV27 and J is TRBJ2-7; D not resolved. This TCR came from a woman aged 50 to 65 with acute or convalescent COVID-19. This CDR3 is CARLPTEQYF. CDR3 DNA sequence: TGTGCCAGACTCCCTACCGAGCAGTACTTC.